The 8 T cell receptor beta chains presented below share a single source sample, sequenced in a study of OX40 agonist ivuxolimab in advanced cancers. The library was built by means of the immunoSEQ multiplex PCR assay. TCRdb carries this immuneACCESS record with in-frame sequences only. Its versions omit some clonotypes, under half of them owing to an unresolved V gene in the studies checked, with the rest unexplained. Recorded for this sample are more than 55,000 clones; roughly 86% of them occurred a single time. The ten largest clonotypes hold approximately 10% of the sample. Sequencing used CD4+ or CD8+ T cells sorted from blood, obtained in a trial of the OX40 agonist ivuxolimab. The receptors stem from an adult with an advanced solid tumor such as melanoma, head and neck, liver or kidney cancer.

This chain joins TRBV11-3 and TRBJ2-2; D not resolved. The CDR3 extends over 14 amino acids. V was pared by 5 bases and J by 2 bases, with 9 bases between. Germline V gene sequence: CDR1 SGHNT, CDR2 YENEEA. The CDR3 here is CASSISGNTGELFF. In nucleotides, the CDR3 is TGTGCCAGCAGCATTAGTGGTAACACCGGGGAGCTGTTTTTT. The variable domain in full, completed from reference TRBV11-3 and TRBJ2-2, reads EAGVVQSPRYKIIEKKQPVAFWCNPISGHNTLYWYLQNLGQGPELLIRYENEEAVDDSQLPKDRFSAERLKGVDSTLKIQPAELGDSAVYLCASSISGNTGELFFGEGSRLTVL.

The chain employs TRBV4-1 and TRBJ2-1; D uncertain. This CDR3 is 15 amino acids long. With 4 bases removed from V and 4 bases from J, the gap between germline ends came to 14 bases. Looked up from germline, CDR1 is MGHRA and CDR2 is YSYEKL. The CDR3 DNA follows: TGCGCCAGCAGCCCCAACCCCAGTGGATACAATGAGCAGTTCTTC. Translated, it gives CASSPNPSGYNEQFF.

The chain recombines TRBV27 with TRBJ2-7; TRBD1 aligns across 7 bases. The CDR3 covers 15 residues. With V trimmed by 2 bases and J by 3 bases, 7 bases remained unmatched. The germline gives CDR1 MNHEY, CDR2 SMNVEV (reference sequence). The chain's CDR3 is CASSLEAGGNYEQYF. DNA of the CDR3: TGTGCCAGCAGTTTAGAGGCAGGGGGAAACTACGAGCAGTACTTC.

The rearrangement joins TRBV19 to TRBJ2-7, with D maybe TRBD1 (6 bases). Trimming took 6 bases from V and 5 from J, leaving 8 bases between them. The CDR3 is made up of 11 amino acids. CDR1 is LNHDA, CDR2 SQIVND, per germline (reference sequence). Written as DNA, the CDR3 is TGTGCCAGTAGCCAGGGGCACGAGCAGTACGTC. It encodes CASSQGHEQYV.

This chain uses TRBV7-9 with TRBJ2-1, with TRBD1 as a possible D gene (5 bases). Germline V gene lookup returns CDR1 SEHNR and CDR2 FQNEAQ (reference sequence). CDR3 length: 13 amino acids. V was trimmed by 5 bases and J by 10 bases, leaving 15 bases between them. CDR3 sequence (DNA): TGTGCCAGCAGCCAAGGGGTCCCAGTGGAGCAGTTCTTC. This translates into CASSQGVPVEQFF.

V usage is TRBV11-2 and J usage is TRBJ2-3, with 9 positions matching TRBD1. Germline lookup yields CDR1 SGHAT and CDR2 FQNNGV. The CDR3 is made up of 14 amino acids. The V and J ends lost 8 bases and 3 bases, in that order; junction bases with no gene match: 6. The CDR3: CASGHRGLTDTQYF. CDR3 DNA sequence: TGTGCCAGCGGCCACAGGGGGCTGACAGATACGCAGTATTTT.

The chain has TRBV6-1 and TRBJ2-3; tentatively, D is TRBD1 (5 bases). Trimming took 1 base from V and 2 from J, leaving 13 bases between them. The CDR3 loop spans 16 amino acids. From germline, CDR1 is MNHNS and CDR2 SASEGT. The CDR3 loop is CASSEDGQFLTDTQYF. The CDR3 region has the DNA TGTGCCAGCAGTGAAGATGGACAATTCCTCACAGATACGCAGTATTTT.

The V call is TRBV6-4, the J call TRBJ2-3, with a weak D call TRBD2 (6 bases). V was pared by 3 bases and J by 6 bases, with 19 bases between. Per the germline V gene, CDR1 is MRHNA and CDR2 is SNTAGT. This CDR3 comprises 16 residues. The CDR3 sequence is CASSDLTSTTVDTQYF. The CDR3 DNA reads as TGTGCCAGCAGTGATTTAACTAGCACGACGGTTGATACGCAGTATTTT.